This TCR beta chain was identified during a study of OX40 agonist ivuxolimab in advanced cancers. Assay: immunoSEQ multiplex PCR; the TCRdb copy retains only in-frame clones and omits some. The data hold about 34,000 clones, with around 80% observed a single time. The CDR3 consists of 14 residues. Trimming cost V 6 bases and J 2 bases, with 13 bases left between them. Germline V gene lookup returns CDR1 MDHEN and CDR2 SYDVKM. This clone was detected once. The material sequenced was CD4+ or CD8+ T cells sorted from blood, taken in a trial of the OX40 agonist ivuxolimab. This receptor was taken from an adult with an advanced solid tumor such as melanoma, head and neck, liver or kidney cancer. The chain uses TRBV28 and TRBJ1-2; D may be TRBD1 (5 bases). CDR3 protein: CASSSGTANYGYTF. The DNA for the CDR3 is TGTGCCAGCAGCTCCGGGACGGCGAACTATGGCTACACCTTC.